This T cell receptor (beta chain) was recorded in a study of CD8+CD57+ T cells in acquired aplastic anemia. Whole-study context: Mean DNA quantity obtained from sorted CD4+ and CD8+ cells was about 3 ug. Findings and caveats of the study: Patients and controls had in common 25 to 35 CD8+ CDR3 sequences.

Worth noting for this clonotype: Its antigen is unidentified.

Profiling that covered TCR beta VDJ and CDR3 relied on genomic DNA as its template. TCRdb re-called the reads with MiXCR, one entry per CDR3 protein. The sample lists 300,000 or so distinct CDR3 sequences; approximately 58% were seen once. The authors sequenced patients whose flow cytometry had shown CD8+CD57+ cell expansion. Among the patients, all had severe acquired aplastic anemia. Blood was sampled before the patients had received any therapy. With 3 bases clipped from V and 5 bases from J, the junction kept 14 bases outside the gene matches. CDR3 length: 17 residues. Germline V gives CDR1 SGHTA, CDR2 FQGNSA.

The rearrangement uses TRBV7-2 and TRBJ2-7; 9 bases agree with TRBD1. Sequencing was carried out using sorted CD4+, CD8+, or CD8+CD57+ T cells (not recorded which) from PBMCs. The TCR sequence derives from a human donor with aplastic anemia. The CDR3 protein is CASSFPLRDRVLHEQYF. CDR3 DNA sequence: TGTGCCAGCAGCTTTCCCCTAAGGGACAGGGTTCTTCACGAGCAGTACTTC.